This T cell receptor (beta chain) was sequenced for a study of blood T cell repertoires in COVID-19. The wider study: Samples representing acute and convalescent COVID-19 were sourced from the United States, Italy and Spain. PBMCs, B-cell-depleted T cells, or T cells provided the cDNA or gDNA that made up the material.

The authors' processing: Researchers report that nucleated cell counts were estimated from reference gene primer amplification. Sequencing was performed with immunoSEQ multiplex PCR; in TCRdb, only in-frame clones are kept and a portion is missing. V and J calls and clone size are those listed in that table; D and trimming were worked out from the DNA. The table includes about 120,000 clones, 88% detected once. Input material: peripheral blood. This clonotype was sampled from a human donor in a cohort sampled during active COVID-19.

The chain's CDR3 is CATGTSGSLETQYF. CDR3 sequence (DNA): TGTGCCACGGGGACTAGCGGGAGCCTAGAGACCCAGTACTTC. The chain links TRBV28 to TRBJ2-5, with 14 bases matching TRBD2. Germline V gene lookup returns CDR1 MDHEN and CDR2 SYDVKM. This CDR3 is 14 amino acids long. The J segment lost 4 bases and the V segment lost 10 bases, leaving 5 bases of the junction unmatched.